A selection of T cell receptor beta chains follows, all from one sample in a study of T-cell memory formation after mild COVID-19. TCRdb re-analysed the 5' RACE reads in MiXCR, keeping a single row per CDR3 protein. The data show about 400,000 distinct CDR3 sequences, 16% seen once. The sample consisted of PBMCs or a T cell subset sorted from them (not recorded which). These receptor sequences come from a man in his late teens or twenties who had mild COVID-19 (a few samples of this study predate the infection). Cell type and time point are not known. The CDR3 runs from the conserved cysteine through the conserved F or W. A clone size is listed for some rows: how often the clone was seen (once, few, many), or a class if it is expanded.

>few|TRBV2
CAGRGDLNYGYTF
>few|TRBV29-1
CSVFDGQATYEQYF
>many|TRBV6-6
CASTQLPRGGETQYF
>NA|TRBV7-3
CASSLTGGPGDTQYF
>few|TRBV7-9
CASSHPGLGGHEQFF
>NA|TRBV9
CASSVLAGGPNEQFF
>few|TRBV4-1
CASSLELAGGSYEQYF
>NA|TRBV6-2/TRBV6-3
CASSYSARPVEQYF
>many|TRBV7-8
CASSPDTGELFF
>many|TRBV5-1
CASSLEVRRVVQETQYF
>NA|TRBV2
CASRGTSGGPTDTQYF
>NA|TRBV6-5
CASTKGQGSSYEQYF
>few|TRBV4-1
CASSQTPNSGNTIYF
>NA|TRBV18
CASSPQGPPDTQYF
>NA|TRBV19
CASSIVGGDTDTQYF
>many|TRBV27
CASSLGGYQPQHF
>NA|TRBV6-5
CASTHPRGGTEAFF
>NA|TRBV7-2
CASAKGPMWAEVNQPQHF
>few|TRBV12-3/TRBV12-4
CASSPSWDTYSTDTQYF
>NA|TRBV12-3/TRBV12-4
CASSGQYNQPQHF
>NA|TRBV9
CASSVAPAGGWETQYF